The 29 T cell receptor beta chains below all came from one sample that was sequenced in a study of cytomegalovirus exposure and HLA in healthy donors. PCR primers comprised 60 Vbeta and 13 Jbeta primers. This table comes from immunoSEQ multiplex PCR, and its TCRdb copy is limited to in-frame clones, with some not included. The table includes some 45,000 clones, about 47% detected once. Sequencing was carried out using PBMCs. The receptors shown here come from a human donor in good health.

This sequence joins TRBV30 and TRBJ2-3; 11 bases are shared with TRBD1. With V trimmed by 2 bases and J by 4 bases, 11 bases remained unmatched. Looked up from germline, CDR1 is GTSNPN and CDR2 is SVGIG (reference sequence). The CDR3 consists of 17 residues. DNA for the CDR3: TGTGCCTGGAGTCCCGGGACAGGGGGAATGGGCCCAGATACGCAGTATTTT. Encoded protein: CAWSPGTGGMGPDTQYF.

The rearrangement joins TRBV7-9 to TRBJ1-2, with D possibly TRBD1 on 5 matching bases. Deletions cut 0 bases from V and 4 bases from J, with 12 bases between. Germline V gives CDR1 SEHNR, CDR2 FQNEAQ (reference sequence). The CDR3 has 15 amino acids. CDR3 residues: CASSLAQGVGYGYTF. DNA for the CDR3: TGTGCCAGCAGCTTAGCGCAGGGTGTGGGCTATGGCTACACCTTC.

The rearrangement joins TRBV29-1 to TRBJ2-1; D might be TRBD2 (6 bases). Germline CDR1 and CDR2: SQVTM and ANQGSEA. V was cut by 6 bases and J by 2 bases, with 14 bases left in between. The CDR3 runs 14 residues. Written as DNA, the CDR3 is TGCAGCGTGCGCGGGACTGCGACCTACAATGAGCAGTTCTTC. Translating gives CSVRGTATYNEQFF.

The V and J genes are TRBV20-1 and TRBJ1-2; no reliable D call. CDR3 size: 11 residues. V lost 3 bases and J lost 4, with 6 bases in between. Looked up from germline, CDR1 is DFQATT and CDR2 is SNEGSKA (reference sequence). DNA of the CDR3: TGCAGTGCTAGGAGTAGCTATGGCTACACCTTC. This gives the protein CSARSSYGYTF.

V is TRBV2 and J is TRBJ2-6, with D unclear. Trimming cost V 5 bases and J 1 base, with 9 bases left between them. The CDR3 loop spans 15 amino acids. Germline assignment: CDR1 SNHLY and CDR2 FYNNEI. This CDR3 reads CASSWQTSGANVLTF. CDR3 sequence (DNA): TGTGCCAGCAGTTGGCAGACTTCTGGGGCCAACGTCCTGACTTTC.

The chain has TRBV15 and TRBJ2-3, with TRBD2 identical over 8 bases. Looked up from germline, CDR1 is LNHNV and CDR2 is YYDKDF (reference sequence). The trim removed 1 base at V and 4 bases at J, leaving 7 bases unmatched. CDR3 length equals 16 residues. The CDR3 reads CATSRAPGGLSDTQYF. CDR3 in DNA: TGTGCCACCAGCAGAGCCCCGGGGGGGCTTTCAGATACGCAGTATTTT.

As DNA, the CDR3 is TGTGCCAGCAGCCTCAGCGTGATGCATGGCTACACCTTC. It is translated as CASSLSVMHGYTF. This chain uses TRBV9 with TRBJ1-2; no reliable D call. Looked up from germline, CDR1 is SGDLS and CDR2 is YYNGEE. The V end was cut by 4 bases, the J end by 6 bases, with 13 bases between. The CDR3 is 13 residues long.

The chain carries TRBV6-5 and TRBJ1-2; the D gene is possibly TRBD1 (5 bases). V gave up 0 bases and J gave up 4 bases, with 12 bases separating them. CDR3 length: 15 residues. Per germline, CDR1 MNHEY and CDR2 SVGAGI. The CDR3 spells CASSYSTLQGYGYTF. The CDR3 region has the DNA TGTGCCAGCAGTTACTCCACCCTGCAGGGCTATGGCTACACCTTC.

A note on this clone: A read error may be the cause here, since a much bigger clone is one base away. The chain couples TRBV5-8 to TRBJ2-5; D may be TRBD1 (6 bases). The germline V gene has CDR1 SGHTS and CDR2 YDEGEE. The CDR3 is 14 residues long. The ends were cut back, 2 bases at V and 0 bases at J, with 8 bases in the middle. CDR3 loop: CASSFGQYQETQYF. As DNA, the CDR3 is TGTGCCAGCAGCTTCGGACAGTACCAAGAGACCCAGTACTTC.

The chain uses TRBV29-1 and TRBJ2-1; TRBD1 aligns across 11 bases. CDR3 size: 14 residues. Germline CDR1 and CDR2: SQVTM and ANQGSEA. J gave up 6 bases and V 6 bases, and 7 bases lay outside the gene matches. CDR3 region: CSVDPGQGVNEQFF. The CDR3 region has the DNA TGCAGCGTCGACCCGGGACAGGGGGTCAATGAGCAGTTCTTC.

This sequence joins TRBV4-3 and TRBJ1-1; D is perhaps TRBD1 (6 bases). Trimming removed 1 base from V and 4 bases from J, with 13 bases in between. Per the germline V gene, CDR1 is LGHNA and CDR2 is YSLEER. The CDR3 extends over 15 amino acids. The chain's CDR3 is CASSQVTQGSTEAFF. The CDR3 nucleotides are TGCGCCAGCAGCCAAGTTACTCAGGGGAGCACTGAAGCTTTCTTT.

A few counts support this clone. The CDR3 DNA is TGTGCCAGCATCAGACAGGGTGGGGGCTCGGTAGGGGAGCTGTTTTTT. As protein: CASIRQGGGSVGELFF. The chain couples TRBV27 to TRBJ2-2; 7 bases line up with TRBD1. The CDR3 has 16 residues. Trimming at V came to 7 bases and at J to 8 bases, leaving 16 bases not matched to a gene. Per the germline V gene, CDR1 is MNHEY and CDR2 is SMNVEV (reference sequence).

The chain couples TRBV28 to TRBJ1-1, with TRBD1 matching 11 bases. J gave up 1 base and V 5 bases, and 6 bases lay outside the gene matches. Germline CDR1 is MDHEN and CDR2 is SYDVKM. There are 16 residues in the CDR3. Here the CDR3 reads CASSPGQGVPNTEAFF. CDR3 DNA sequence: TGTGCCAGCAGTCCGGGACAGGGGGTCCCGAACACTGAAGCTTTCTTT.

The chain combines TRBV11-3 with TRBJ2-1, with D possibly being TRBD1 (6 bases). This CDR3 spans 16 amino acids. Deletions cut 1 base from V and 2 bases from J, with 12 bases between. Per germline, CDR1 SGHNT and CDR2 YENEEA. The CDR3 DNA follows: TGTGCCAGCAGCTTAGGGAGCAGGGGCCCCTACAATGAGCAGTTCTTC. Translation: CASSLGSRGPYNEQFF.

This chain uses TRBV5-6 with TRBJ2-3, with D tentatively TRBD2 (5 bases). The V end lost 3 bases, the J end lost 0 bases, and 14 bases lay between the germline ends. Germline V gene lookup returns CDR1 SGHDT and CDR2 YYEEEE. The CDR3 runs 16 residues. CDR3 in amino acids: CASSWVGKRSTDTQYF. DNA of the CDR3: TGTGCCAGCAGCTGGGTCGGGAAAAGGAGCACAGATACGCAGTATTTT.

The V call is TRBV6-5, the J call TRBJ1-1; possible D gene TRBD1, 5 bases. This CDR3 comprises 14 residues. The V gene lost 5 bases and the J gene lost 4 bases, with 14 bases spanning the gap. CDR1 and CDR2 (germline): MNHEY, SVGAGI. The CDR3, as DNA: TGTGCCAGCAGTGGTTCCGCAGGGCTCACTGAAGCTTTCTTT. Translated, it gives CASSGSAGLTEAFF.

This clone was counted between two and nine times. The CDR3 is CASSLSPGNTEAFF. The CDR3 region has the DNA TGCGCCAGCAGCTTGTCCCCCGGGAACACTGAAGCTTTCTTT. J is TRBJ1-1 and V is TRBV5-1; D is uncertain. The germline gives CDR1 SGHRS, CDR2 YFSETQ. The V gene lost 1 base and the J gene lost 1 base, with 8 bases spanning the gap. This CDR3 contains 14 residues.

This sequence joins TRBV11-2 and TRBJ1-1, with TRBD1 identical over 8 bases. The ends lost 5 bases at V and 1 base at J; junction bases unmatched: 9. The germline V gene encodes CDR1 SGHAT and CDR2 FQNNGV. The CDR3 totals 16 residues. The CDR3: CASSPGQGNRNTEAFF. The CDR3 DNA reads TGTGCCAGCAGCCCCGGACAGGGAAATCGGAACACTGAAGCTTTCTTT.

This clone was counted between two and nine times. The gene calls are TRBV28 and TRBJ1-2, with TRBD1 as a possible D gene (5 bases). V shed 5 bases and J shed 5 bases, with 9 bases lying between them. The CDR3 loop spans 12 amino acids. Germline V CDR1 and CDR2: MDHEN, SYDVKM. The CDR3 bases are TGTGCCAGCAGTCCCCCAGGGTATGGCTACACCTTC. This gives the protein CASSPPGYGYTF.

The rearrangement links TRBV7-9 to TRBJ2-1; TRBD2 aligns across 7 bases. Germline V CDR1 and CDR2: SEHNR, FQNEAQ (reference sequence). V dropped 3 bases and J dropped 0; count of bases not matched to a gene: 5. The CDR3 has 16 amino acids. The CDR3 DNA follows: TGTGCCAGCAGCTTTTCTCCGGGGGGCTCCTACAATGAGCAGTTCTTC. Translation gives CASSFSPGGSYNEQFF.

The CDR3 DNA sequence: TGTGCCAGCAGCCACGGTTACGAGCAGTACTTC. It encodes CASSHGYEQYF. The chain links TRBV7-2 to TRBJ2-7, with D unclear. Germline V gene sequence: CDR1 SGHTA, CDR2 FQGNSA. CDR3 size: 11 residues. The V end was cut by 5 bases, the J end by 4 bases, with 6 bases between.

This clone appeared a few times. The same CDR3 also results from other DNA sequences found in this sample. The rearrangement uses TRBV6-6 and TRBJ1-1; TRBD1 matches at 9 bases. V lost 0 bases to trimming and J lost 4 bases; unmatched junction nucleotides: 0. The germline V gene has CDR1 MNHNY and CDR2 SVGAGI (reference sequence). This CDR3 is built from 14 residues. CDR3 sequence: CASSYSDRGTEAFF. The CDR3 region has the DNA TGTGCCAGCAGTTACTCGGACAGGGGCACTGAAGCTTTCTTT.

This clone was counted a few times. The CDR3 is CASSGSVSRIYGYTF. The DNA of the CDR3 is TGTGCCAGCAGTGGGTCGGTCTCCCGAATATATGGCTACACCTTC. The chain combines TRBV2 with TRBJ1-2, with D hard to call. The germline gives CDR1 SNHLY, CDR2 FYNNEI. CDR3 length: 15 residues. V dropped 4 bases and J dropped 5 bases, with 17 bases sitting between them.

V gene TRBV21-1 combines with J gene TRBJ2-7; whether TRBD1, the table's D call, matches the DNA was not checked. TRBV21-1 is classified as a pseudogene. CDR3 length: 16 amino acids. Here the CDR3 DNA reads TGTGCCAGCAGGATCCTCCAGTGTTCTGTAACCTACGAGCAGTACTTC. Translated, it gives CASRILQCSVTYEQYF.

This clone occurred a few times. The chain uses TRBV7-3 and TRBJ2-1, with D maybe TRBD1 (6 bases). The V and J ends lost 3 bases and 2 bases respectively, with 11 bases between them. The length of the CDR3 is 15 residues. Germline assignment: CDR1 SGHTA and CDR2 FQGTGA. The CDR3 nucleotides are TGTGCCAGCAGCTTTGGTCAGGGGACCTACAATGAGCAGTTCTTC. Its protein is CASSFGQGTYNEQFF.

This clone turned up a few times. J is TRBJ2-7 and V is TRBV10-3; 15 nucleotides line up with TRBD2. This CDR3 has 19 residues. J lost 3 bases, V lost 6 bases, and 15 bases had no gene match. Germline CDR1 is ENHRY and CDR2 is SYGVKD. The CDR3 DNA reads as TGTGCCATCAGCCCGGGACTAGCGGGAGGAGGAGGGCGGGGCTACGAGCAGTACTTC. Its translation is CAISPGLAGGGGRGYEQYF.

This clone was seen only a few times. The chain combines TRBV2 with TRBJ2-6; tentatively, D is TRBD1 (6 bases). The germline V gene has CDR1 SNHLY and CDR2 FYNNEI. The CDR3 spans 13 residues. Trimming left V 6 bases short and J 4 bases short, with 7 bases between. CDR3 in DNA: TGTGCCAGCAGAGGGACAGGGGCCAACGTCCTGACTTTC. Protein sequence: CASRGTGANVLTF.

The V and J genes are TRBV2 and TRBJ1-1; the match to TRBD1 covers 8 bases. The V segment lost 8 bases and the J segment 7 bases; nucleotides outside the gene matches: 6. This CDR3 spans 12 amino acids. Germline V CDR1 and CDR2: SNHLY, FYNNEI. The DNA for the CDR3 is TGTGCCAGCCAGGGGGCGCGGGGTGAAGCTTTCTTT. Translated, it gives CASQGARGEAFF.

The chain uses TRBV7-8 and TRBJ2-3; perhaps TRBD1 as D (5 bases). Trimming took off 5 bases at V and 0 bases at J, with 15 bases between the two ends. The germline gives CDR1 SGHVS, CDR2 FQNEAQ. The CDR3 covers 16 residues. DNA of the CDR3: TGTGCCAGCAGCCGAATTGGGGCCTCTAGCACAGATACGCAGTATTTT. It is translated as CASSRIGASSTDTQYF.